Ten or more counts support the clone carrying this T cell receptor beta chain. The antigen remains undetermined. Arm-PCR of CDR3 regions with iRepertoire HTBI primers generated TCR beta libraries. TCRdb reprocessed the multiplex PCR reads via MiXCR and lists one record per CDR3 protein. The repertoire holds about 660,000 distinct CDR3 sequences, with 25% to 35% as singletons. This entry is derived from a study of regulatory T cells in long-lasting Graves disease. The CDR3 runs 14 residues. V was clipped by 5 bases and J by 2 bases, with 12 bases between them. The germline CDR1 and CDR2 sequences are MDHEN and SYDVKM. Described time point: persistent/refractory GD, antithyroid drugs over 5 years with positive TRAb. After RNA was extracted from PBMCs, the TCR library was made from it. Recruitment took place at an endocrinology department in Xi'an, China. Study-wide results and caveats: Segments TRBV28, TRBJ1-2 and TRBJ2-5 showed preferential usage in persistent disease.

This TCR derives from a female donor with Graves disease. The chain links TRBV28 to TRBJ2-5, with D hard to call. Sequenced material: peripheral blood mononuclear cells (PBMCs), taken when the disease was refractory, from a patient treated with antithyroid drugs. CDR3 sequence reads: CASSPADMQETQYF. The DNA of the CDR3 is TGTGCCAGCAGTCCCGCTGACATGCAAGAGACCCAGTACTTC.